This record concerns one TCR beta chain sequence. There is no known antigen for this receptor. No base-level quality is on record; no much larger clone is a single base apart. The sample originates from a study of glioma-infiltrating T cells (dated by TCRdb to about 2016). In the study overall: Glioma tissue, non-neoplastic brain tissue and matched peripheral blood mononuclear cells were used as sources from which TCR alpha- and beta-chain repertoires were sequenced. To measure divergence between tissue and blood T-cell populations, each tissue-infiltrating repertoire was compared with the peripheral blood repertoire of the same patient. The paired cohort was made up of three low-grade glioma patients, 8 or 9 primary glioblastoma patients and three non-glioma patients who contributed non-neoplastic brain tissue.

What the work shows at the level of the full study, not this receptor alone: Very few CDR3 sequences were found to be shared between tissue and blood, and this scarcity was attributed to high CDR3 diversity and limited sampling. Small numbers underpinned the group comparisons: roughly 8 glioblastoma patients, three low-grade glioma patients and three non-neoplastic patients. In non-neoplastic patients, VJ-independent divergence between tissue and blood fell below expectation, whereas in all gliomas, and especially in low-grade gliomas, the divergence rose above expectation.

Reading from cysteine to phenylalanine, the CDR3 counts 16 amino acids. Just the 48-base CDR3 DNA is kept, in frame starting at base 1. Here V drops 7 bases and J drops 0 bases, and the junction holds 6 bases not matched to any gene. TCR alpha and beta CDR3 regions were amplified with the iRepertoire nested amplicon-rescue multiplex PCR (arm-PCR) platform from RNA. The input for one-step reverse transcription and amplification was about 95-450 ng of either tissue mRNA or PBMC total RNA. Following bead purification, Illumina adapters were added by a secondary multiplex PCR, and the libraries were gel-purified between 200 and 400 bp. Demultiplexing relied on internal 6-nucleotide barcodes carried by the libraries. Sequencing of libraries was performed on an Illumina MiSeq with 2x220 or 2x250 nucleotide paired-end reads. In the authors' own workflow: FLASH 1.2.11 was used to merge paired reads, and BWA-MEM then aligned the reads to the GRCh37 human genome before TRA and TRB reads were extracted. For V and J assignment, an IMGT-derived reference of cassette sequences and CDR3 motifs that included pseudogenes was used. Reads were translated in three frames, and productive CDR3s were defined by a C…FGXG motif without stop codons. Clonotypes were defined as unique combinations of V-J cassette pair and CDR3 amino acid sequence. Hamming distance filtering was applied to reads, with thresholds set by the sequence error rate of each sample in mapped regions. Using fastp trimming at Q25 and MiXCR clonotype assembly, TCRdb reanalyzed the public sequencing data and kept in-frame beta chains. Rows with one shared CDR3 protein collapse into an entry with the most common genes and DNA. TCRdb, not the original authors, processed these V and J calls. The sample table shows 100,000 to 150,000 distinct CDR3 sequences, and 20% to 25% are seen once. 12% to 15% of the sample is held by the ten biggest clonotypes.

Sequenced material: glioma tissue, nonneoplastic brain tissue, or PBMCs (not recorded which). The V and J segments used are TRBV12-3 or TRBV12-4 and TRBJ2-1, with 10 bases matching TRBD2. The sequence was collected from a human donor with low-grade glioma or glioblastoma, undergoing nonglioma brain surgery, or in good health (not recorded which). The DNA is TGTGCCAGCATCAATAGCGGGAGGAGCTCCTACAATGAGCAGTTCTTC. It translates to CASINSGRSSYNEQFF.